The sequence of this T cell receptor beta chain was determined in a study of T cell repertoires in cytomegalovirus infection. Whole-study results and caveats: The ex vivo response was dominated by HLA-C-restricted CMV-specific TCR beta clonotypes.

The sample holds one count of this clonotype. Its antigen remains unidentified. TCRdb independently ran MiXCR on the reads; one entry per CDR3 protein. The sample lists 300,000 or so distinct CDR3 sequences, roughly 26% seen once, with around 13% in the top ten. This clonotype was sampled from a human donor in good health (CMV status not recorded). Some clones in this sample may be carry-over from other donors' samples. Sequenced sample: PBMCs.

In nucleotides, the CDR3 is TGCGCCAGCAGCTTGGTACAGGCGAATGAAGGGGAGCTGTTTTTT. It specifies CASSLVQANEGELFF. The chain uses TRBV5-1 and TRBJ2-2; D is perhaps TRBD1 (5 bases). Germline CDR1 and CDR2: SGHRS and YFSETQ. V lost 0 bases, J lost 8 bases, and 14 bases lay in between. The CDR3 runs to 15 residues. The full variable domain, its missing parts supplied by reference TRBV5-1 and TRBJ2-2, is KAGVTQTPRYLIKTRGQQVTLSCSPISGHRSVSWYQQTPGQGLQFLFEYFSETQRNKGNFPGRFSGRQFSNSRSEMNVSTLELGDSALYLCASSLVQANEGELFFGEGSRLTVL.